This note documents a single TCR beta chain sequence. Which antigen it targets is not known. One base away lies a much larger clone, so this may be a sequencing read error. The sample belongs to a study of T cells in Graves' hyperthyroidism and ophthalmopathy (dated by TCRdb to between 2018 and 2021). Regarding the research as a whole: Peripheral blood was sampled at the time of initial diagnosis, prior to any treatment. TCR V-J signatures able to tell the groups apart were searched for in a discovery cohort of approximately 95 patients, of whom approximately 40 had Graves' ophthalmopathy and roughly 59 had stable Graves' hyperthyroidism. Whether ophthalmopathy could be predicted prospectively was tested in an independent validation cohort made up of 18 hyperthyroidism patients plus 17 patients who later progressed to ophthalmopathy. The 95 to 100 discovery patients were randomly divided into training and test sets at a 7:3 ratio. In addition, the study compared T-cell repertoires in thyroid tissue and in blood from about 6 Graves' hyperthyroidism patients. Following sampling, methimazole starting at 30 mg daily was given to hyperthyroidism patients, and high-dose intravenous methylprednisolone was given to ophthalmopathy patients. The paper reports TCR Vbeta CDR3 sequencing of over 120 peripheral blood samples: around 41 ophthalmopathy, under 85 hyperthyroidism and approximately 17 progressor patients.

What the authors observed across the whole study: In cross-validation, a model built on a 13 V-J signature told ophthalmopathy apart from stable hyperthyroidism with approximately 91% sensitivity and approximately 81% specificity, and in testing the same model reached 80%/75%. In validation, progression to ophthalmopathy was predicted by the model with roughly 69% sensitivity and 72.22% specificity, a median of around 5.9 months before onset. Blood samples also contained most of the expanded thyroid clonotypes (frequency above 0.001), which suggests that blood repertoires may reflect thyroid immune responses. No statistical method was used to set the sample size in advance, and investigators knew the group allocation.

In the ophthalmopathy patients, disease was moderately to severely active, with a Clinical Activity Score of 3 or more, a NOSPECS grade of 4 or more, and a duration of less than 3 months. The study excluded patients with uncontrolled infections, other autoimmune diseases, pregnancy or lactation. Diagnoses were based on clinical symptoms, serum thyroxine and TRAb, thyroid ultrasound and orbital computed tomography. PBMCs were isolated from 10 ml of fresh peripheral blood by Ficoll-Paque density gradient centrifugation. Total RNA was extracted with Trizol reagent, and quality was checked on an Agilent 2100 Bioanalyzer. TCR beta CDR3 regions were amplified from RNA transcripts. For the first round of RT-PCR on the TCR CDR3, the HTBI primer set was used together with the Qiagen OneStep RT-PCR kit. A second multiplex PCR round built the libraries, followed by size selection and purification. Paired-end sequencing of the libraries was performed with 100 bp reads on an Illumina HiSeq2000. For the original study's pipeline: SOAPnuke was used to process the raw data, with reads discarded if the reads contained adapters or uncalled bases, had a mean Phred below 15, or lacked an exact constant-primer or identifier match. High-quality paired reads were merged using COPE v1.2.5, and each unique nucleotide sequence was defined as a clonotype. MiTCR v1.1 was used to align the clonotypes against IMGT TRBV, TRBD and TRBJ reference segments. The analysis included only V-J combinations with a frequency above 0.0001, which together covered 99% to 99.2% of the repertoires. A TCS score was defined as the ratio of F50 (clonal expansion) to E x V (chaos), with BLOSUM62-based TCRdist applied between CDR3 peptides within each V-J. Welch's t-statistics and random forest reduced just over 500 V-J features to roughly 13, which were used in a naive Bayes classifier (R e1071). The raw public data were reprocessed by TCRdb itself: fastp quality trimming at Q25, MiXCR clonotype calling, in-frame beta chains only. CDR3 protein sequences are deduplicated, and each keeps its most common genes and DNA. TCRdb, rather than the study authors, made the V and J calls. Here the sample has 550,000 to 600,000 distinct CDR3 sequences; more than 13% occur a single time. The ten largest clones capture 6.5% to 9% of the sample.

V ends up 5 bases short and J 5 bases short, with an unmatched junction base count of 6. Looking up the germline V gene (reference sequence) yields CDR1 SEHNR and CDR2 FQNEAQ. The CDR3 holds 15 amino acids from the cysteine to the phenylalanine. CDR3 DNA is the only sequence kept; it has 45 bases, read in frame from the first base. The sequencing sample was made of blood. The TCR comes from a woman under 30 with Graves' ophthalmopathy. The sequence joins TRBV7-9 to TRBJ1-5; 10 nucleotides in the junction match TRBD1. CDR3 loop: CASSATGTGDQPQHF. The DNA sequence is as follows: TGTGCCAGCAGCGCTACCGGGACAGGGGATCAGCCCCAGCATTTT.